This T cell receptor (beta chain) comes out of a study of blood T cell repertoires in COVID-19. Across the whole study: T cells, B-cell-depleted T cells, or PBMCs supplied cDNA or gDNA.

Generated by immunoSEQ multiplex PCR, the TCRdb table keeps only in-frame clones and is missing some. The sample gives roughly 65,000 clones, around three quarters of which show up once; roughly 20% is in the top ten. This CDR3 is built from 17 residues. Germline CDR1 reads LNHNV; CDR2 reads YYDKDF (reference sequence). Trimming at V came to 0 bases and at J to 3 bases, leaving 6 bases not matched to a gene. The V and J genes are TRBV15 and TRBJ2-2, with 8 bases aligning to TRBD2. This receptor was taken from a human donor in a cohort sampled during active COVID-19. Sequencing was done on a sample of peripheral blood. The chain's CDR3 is CATSRDRGGADTGELFF. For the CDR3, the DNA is TGTGCCACCAGCAGAGATCGGGGGGGCGCGGACACCGGGGAGCTGTTTTTT.